Included here is one T cell receptor (beta chain) sequence, with context. This clone was seen more than once but under ten times. The specificity of this receptor is unknown. There are no base qualities to consult, and no much larger clone falls within one base. V was cut back by 4 bases and J by 6 bases, leaving a gap of 19 bases between them. From a lookup of the germline V gene, CDR1 and CDR2 are SGDLS and YYNGEE. The CDR3 numbers 15 residues from cysteine through phenylalanine. The sequence is cut down to CDR3 DNA, 45 bases in frame from base 1. A total of approximately 27 patients with locally advanced or metastatic urothelial carcinoma, treated at Memorial Sloan Kettering on a trial protocol, made up the cohort. Peripheral blood mononuclear cells were collected pretreatment and during treatment, with between 1 and 8 total time points per patient. The Qiagen DNeasy Blood extraction kit was used to purify genomic DNA from total PBMCs and from tumor samples. PBMCs were collected pretreatment and during treatment, and were isolated and stored as previously described.

This sample is drawn from a study of PD-L1 blockade in urothelial cancer (dated by TCRdb to about 2017). Regarding the study in general: Therapy was started in the mid-2010s for all patients, and atezolizumab 1,200 mg was administered intravenously every 3 weeks. Pretreatment tumor samples, along with matched peripheral blood collected serially before and after atezolizumab treatment, underwent TCR sequencing. Blood samples gave a median of approximately 150,000 T cells and 80,000 to 95,000 unique TCRs, with a median clonality of around 0.08. An ECOG performance status of 0 or 1 was recorded for the patients, and 0 to 3 prior chemotherapy regimens had been received by the patients. Roughly 10 patients achieved durable clinical benefit and approximately 20 did not. The study, an exploratory multi-omic analysis, examined somatic, immune and clinical correlates of response to PD-L1 blockade with atezolizumab in urothelial cancer. Blood samples were analyzed at two time points: 3 weeks after treatment start (second dose) and 6 weeks after treatment start. Twenty-five of 29 patients were males with bladder-origin urothelial cancer, and about 65% of the roughly 30 reported a prior smoking history. In the same patients, whole exome sequencing and RNA sequencing of pretreatment tumors were performed in addition to TCR sequencing. Twenty-nine patients had pretreatment blood TCR-seq, some 25 had at least one posttreatment blood collection, and some 25 had tumor TCR-seq. Durable clinical benefit meant progression-free survival longer than 6 months, and TCR features were also tested against progression-free and overall survival. What the work shows at the level of the full study, not this receptor alone: Because of the small sample size (n ≈ 29) and the many exploratory analyses performed, the results are intended to be regarded as hypothesis-generating. Among patients with durable benefit, tumor-associated TCR clones showed greater expansion in peripheral blood 3 weeks after treatment started (n ≈ 21, p = 0.022). Improved progression-free and overall survival was associated with having pretreatment peripheral blood TCR clonality below the median.

To estimate absolute template abundance from read counts, synthetic TCR analog templates were spiked into each PCR. The immunoSEQ assay used bias-controlled V and J gene primers to amplify TCRbeta CDR3 regions from genomic DNA. Rearranged TCRbeta segments were sequenced at approximately 20X coverage. The authors processed their data as follows. Sequencing errors were corrected by clustering, and CDR3s were annotated against IMGT so that V, D and J genes could be assigned. Out-of-frame and stop-codon sequences were excluded, and only productive TCRbeta rearrangements were used in downstream analyses. Clonality was calculated as one minus the Shannon entropy normalized by the log of the number of unique productive sequences. Fisher's exact test with Benjamini-Hochberg correction, at a threshold of adjusted p below 0.01, was used to find clones that differed between time points or between blood and tumor. TCRdb mirrors the immuneACCESS table, restricted to in-frame sequences. Some clones are absent from its copies; in checked studies, under half trace to an unresolved V gene, and the reason for the others is unknown. Clone size and V and J calls were adopted from that table, with D and trimming inferred from the DNA. The table for this sample lists 90,000 to 120,000 clones; about 85% of them were counted only once. About 2.2% of the sample comes from the top ten.

The rearranged chain carries TRBV9 and TRBJ1-1; the D segment could be TRBD1, given 5 matching bases. This receptor was identified in a man aged 45-65 years with urothelial cancer. Sequencing used PBMCs, obtained around atezolizumab (anti-PD-L1) treatment. The CDR3 sequence is CASSRGLREVAEAFF. DNA sequence: TGTGCCAGCAGCCGTGGTCTCAGGGAAGTGGCTGAAGCTTTCTTT.